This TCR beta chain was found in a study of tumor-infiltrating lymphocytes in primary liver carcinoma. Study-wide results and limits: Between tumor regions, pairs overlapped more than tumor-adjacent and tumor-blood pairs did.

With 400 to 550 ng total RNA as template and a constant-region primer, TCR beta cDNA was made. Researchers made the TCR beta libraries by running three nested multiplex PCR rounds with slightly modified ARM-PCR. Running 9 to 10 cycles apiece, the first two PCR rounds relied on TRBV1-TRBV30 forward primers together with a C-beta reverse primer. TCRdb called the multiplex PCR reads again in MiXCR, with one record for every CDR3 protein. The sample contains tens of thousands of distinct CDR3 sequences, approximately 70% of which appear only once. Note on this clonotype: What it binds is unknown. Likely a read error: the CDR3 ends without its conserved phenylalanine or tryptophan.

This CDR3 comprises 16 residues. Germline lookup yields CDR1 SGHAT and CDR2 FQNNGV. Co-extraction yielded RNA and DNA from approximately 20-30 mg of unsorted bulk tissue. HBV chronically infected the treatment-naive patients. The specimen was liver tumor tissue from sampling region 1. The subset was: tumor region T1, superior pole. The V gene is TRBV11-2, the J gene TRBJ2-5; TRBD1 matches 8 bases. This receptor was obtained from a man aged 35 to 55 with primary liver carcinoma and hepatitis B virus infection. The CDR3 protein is CTSSLTAGGSGEIQYL. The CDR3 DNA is TGTACCAGCAGCTTAACAGCAGGGGGCTCGGGGGAGATCCAGTACTTG.